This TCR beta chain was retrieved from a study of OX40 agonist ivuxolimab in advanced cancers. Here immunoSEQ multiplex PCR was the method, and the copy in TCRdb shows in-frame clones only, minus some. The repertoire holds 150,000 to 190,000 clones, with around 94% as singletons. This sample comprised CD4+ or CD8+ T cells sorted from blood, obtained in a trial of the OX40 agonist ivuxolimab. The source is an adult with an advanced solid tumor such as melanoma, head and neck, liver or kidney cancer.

The CDR3 reads CASSQDPGQGANEQFF. CDR3 nucleotide sequence: TGCGCCAGCAGCCAAGATCCGGGACAGGGGGCTAATGAGCAGTTCTTC. The J gene is TRBJ2-1, the V gene TRBV4-1; 12 bases map to TRBD1. Germline V gives CDR1 MGHRA, CDR2 YSYEKL. With 0 bases clipped from V and 7 bases from J, the junction kept 4 bases outside the gene matches. The CDR3 is 16 residues long.